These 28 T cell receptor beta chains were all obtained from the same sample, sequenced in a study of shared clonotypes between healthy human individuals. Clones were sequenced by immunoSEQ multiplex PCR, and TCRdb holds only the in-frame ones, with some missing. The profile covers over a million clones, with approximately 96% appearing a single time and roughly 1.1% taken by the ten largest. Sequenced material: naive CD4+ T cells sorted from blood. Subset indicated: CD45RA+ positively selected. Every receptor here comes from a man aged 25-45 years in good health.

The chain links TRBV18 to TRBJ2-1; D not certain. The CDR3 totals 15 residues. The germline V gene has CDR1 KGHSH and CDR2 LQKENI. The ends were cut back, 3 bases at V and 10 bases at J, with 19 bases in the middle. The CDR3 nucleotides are TGTGCCAGCTCACCCGTTAGCAGAGCTGGATTAGAGCAGTTCTTC. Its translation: CASSPVSRAGLEQFF.

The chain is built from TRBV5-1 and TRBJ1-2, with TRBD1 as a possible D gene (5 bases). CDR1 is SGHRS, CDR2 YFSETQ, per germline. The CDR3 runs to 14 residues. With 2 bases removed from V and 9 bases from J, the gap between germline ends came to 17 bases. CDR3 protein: CASSFGQGGNSYTF. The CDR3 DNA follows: TGCGCCAGCAGCTTCGGGCAGGGAGGGAATAGCTACACCTTC.

The CDR3 sequence is CATSSPGQKGNEQFF. Written as DNA, the CDR3 is TGTGCCACCAGCAGTCCGGGACAGAAAGGGAATGAGCAGTTCTTC. J is TRBJ2-1 and V is TRBV15; 7 bases are a match to TRBD1. The CDR3 sequence is 15 residues long. The V and J ends lost 3 bases and 7 bases, in that order; junction bases with no gene match: 9. Looked up from germline, CDR1 is LNHNV and CDR2 is YYDKDF (reference sequence).

CDR3 residues: CAWSRSPFHEQYF. The CDR3 region has the DNA TGTGCCTGGAGCCGAAGCCCATTCCACGAGCAGTACTTC. This chain joins TRBV30 and TRBJ2-7; D is uncertain. The germline V gene has CDR1 GTSNPN and CDR2 SVGIG (reference sequence). Trimming pared 3 bases from V and 5 bases from J, leaving 14 bases between. CDR3 length: 13 amino acids.

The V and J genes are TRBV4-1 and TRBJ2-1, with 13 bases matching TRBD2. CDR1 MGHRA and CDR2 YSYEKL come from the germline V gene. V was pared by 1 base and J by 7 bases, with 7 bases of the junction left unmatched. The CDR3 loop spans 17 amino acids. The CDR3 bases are TGCGCCAGCAGCCAAGGGACTAGCGGGAGTGCGAAGAATGAGCAGTTCTTC. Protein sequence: CASSQGTSGSAKNEQFF.

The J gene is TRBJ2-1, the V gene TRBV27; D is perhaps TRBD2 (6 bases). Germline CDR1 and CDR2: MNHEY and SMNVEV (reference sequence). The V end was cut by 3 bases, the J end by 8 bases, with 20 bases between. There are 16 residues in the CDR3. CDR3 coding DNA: TGTGCCAGCAGTTTTTTCTCGGGGGTAGCAATTGATGAGCAGTTCTTC. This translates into CASSFFSGVAIDEQFF.

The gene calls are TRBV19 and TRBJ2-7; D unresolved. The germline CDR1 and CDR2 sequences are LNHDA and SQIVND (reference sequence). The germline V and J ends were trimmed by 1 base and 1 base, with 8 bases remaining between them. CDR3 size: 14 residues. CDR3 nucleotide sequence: TGTGCCAGTAGTATAGCTTCCAATTCCTACGAGCAGTACTTC. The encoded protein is CASSIASNSYEQYF.

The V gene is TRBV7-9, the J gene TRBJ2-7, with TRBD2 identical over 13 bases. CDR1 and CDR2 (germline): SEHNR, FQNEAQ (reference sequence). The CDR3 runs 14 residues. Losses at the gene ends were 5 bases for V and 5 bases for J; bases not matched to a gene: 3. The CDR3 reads CASSIGTSGDEQYF. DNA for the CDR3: TGTGCCAGCAGCATCGGGACTAGCGGGGACGAGCAGTACTTC.

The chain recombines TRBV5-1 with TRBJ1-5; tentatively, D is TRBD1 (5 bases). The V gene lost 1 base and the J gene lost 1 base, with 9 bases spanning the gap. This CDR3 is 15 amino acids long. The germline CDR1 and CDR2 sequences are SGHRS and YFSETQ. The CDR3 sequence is CASSLWPGSNQPQHF. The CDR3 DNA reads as TGCGCCAGCAGCTTGTGGCCAGGGAGCAATCAGCCCCAGCATTTT. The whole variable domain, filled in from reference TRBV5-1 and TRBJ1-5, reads KAGVTQTPRYLIKTRGQQVTLSCSPISGHRSVSWYQQTPGQGLQFLFEYFSETQRNKGNFPGRFSGRQFSNSRSEMNVSTLELGDSALYLCASSLWPGSNQPQHFGDGTRLSIL.

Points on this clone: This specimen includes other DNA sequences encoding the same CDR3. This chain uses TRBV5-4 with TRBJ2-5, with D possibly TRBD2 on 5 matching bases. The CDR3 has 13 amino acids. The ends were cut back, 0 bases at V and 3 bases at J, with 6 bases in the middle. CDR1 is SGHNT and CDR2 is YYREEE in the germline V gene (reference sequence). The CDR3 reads CASSLGGEETQYF. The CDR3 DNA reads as TGTGCCAGCAGCTTGGGGGGAGAAGAGACCCAGTACTTC.

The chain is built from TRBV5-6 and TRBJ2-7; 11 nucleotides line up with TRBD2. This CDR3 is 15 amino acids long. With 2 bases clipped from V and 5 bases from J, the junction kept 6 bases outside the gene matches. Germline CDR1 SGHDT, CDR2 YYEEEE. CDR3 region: CASSFGVAGGNEQYF. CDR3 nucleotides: TGTGCCAGCAGCTTTGGAGTAGCGGGAGGGAACGAGCAGTACTTC.

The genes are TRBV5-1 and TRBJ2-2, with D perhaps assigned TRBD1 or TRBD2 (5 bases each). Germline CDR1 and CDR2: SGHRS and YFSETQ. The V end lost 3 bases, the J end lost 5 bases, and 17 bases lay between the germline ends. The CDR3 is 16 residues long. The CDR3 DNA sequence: TGCGCCAGCAGCTCCCAGGGACGGGTCGAGACCGGGGAGCTGTTTTTT. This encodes CASSSQGRVETGELFF.

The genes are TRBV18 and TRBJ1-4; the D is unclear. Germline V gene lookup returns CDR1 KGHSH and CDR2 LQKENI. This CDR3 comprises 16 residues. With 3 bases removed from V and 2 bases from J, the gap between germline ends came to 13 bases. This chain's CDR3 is CASSPRGSSTNEKLFF. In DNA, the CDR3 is TGTGCCAGCTCACCTCGTGGGTCCAGTACTAATGAAAAACTGTTTTTT.

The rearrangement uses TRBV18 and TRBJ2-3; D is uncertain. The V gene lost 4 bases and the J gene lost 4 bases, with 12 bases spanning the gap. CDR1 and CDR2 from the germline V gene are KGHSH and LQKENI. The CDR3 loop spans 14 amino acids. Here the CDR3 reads CASSLLGGADTQYF. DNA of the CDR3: TGTGCCAGCTCACTCTTGGGCGGAGCAGATACGCAGTATTTT.

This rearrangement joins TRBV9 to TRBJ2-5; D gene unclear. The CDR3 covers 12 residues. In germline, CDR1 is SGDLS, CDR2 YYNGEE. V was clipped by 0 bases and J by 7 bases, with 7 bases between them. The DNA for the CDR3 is TGTGCCAGCAGCGTAGCCCTCGGGACCCAGTACTTC. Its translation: CASSVALGTQYF.

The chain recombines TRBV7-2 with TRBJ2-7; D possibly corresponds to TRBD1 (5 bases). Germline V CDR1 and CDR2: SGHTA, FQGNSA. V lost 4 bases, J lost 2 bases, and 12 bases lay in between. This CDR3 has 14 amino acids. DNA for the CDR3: TGTGCCAGCAGCTCCGGTTGGGGCCCCTACGAGCAGTACTTC. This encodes CASSSGWGPYEQYF.

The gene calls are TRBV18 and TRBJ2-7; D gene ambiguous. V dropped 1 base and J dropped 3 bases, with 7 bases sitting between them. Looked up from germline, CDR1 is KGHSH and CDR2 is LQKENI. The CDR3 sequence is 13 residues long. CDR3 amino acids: CASSPLQVYEQYF. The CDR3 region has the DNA TGTGCCAGCTCACCACTTCAGGTCTACGAGCAGTACTTC.

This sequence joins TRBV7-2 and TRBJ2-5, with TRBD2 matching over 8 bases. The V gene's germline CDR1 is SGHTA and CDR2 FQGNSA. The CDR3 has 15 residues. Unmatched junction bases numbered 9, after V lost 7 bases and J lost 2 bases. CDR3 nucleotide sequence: TGTGCCAGCAACAAAGGACTAGCCCCACAAGAGACCCAGTACTTC. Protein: CASNKGLAPQETQYF.

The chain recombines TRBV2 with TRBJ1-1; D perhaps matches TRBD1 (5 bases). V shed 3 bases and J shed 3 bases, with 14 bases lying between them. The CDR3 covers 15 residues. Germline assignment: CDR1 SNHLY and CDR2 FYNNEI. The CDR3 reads CASSDFGGAYTEAFF. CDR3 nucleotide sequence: TGTGCCAGCAGTGATTTCGGGGGAGCTTACACTGAAGCTTTCTTT. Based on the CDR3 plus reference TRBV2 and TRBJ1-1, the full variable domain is EPEVTQTPSHQVTQMGQEVILRCVPISNHLYFYWYRQILGQKVEFLVSFYNNEISEKSEIFDDQFSVERPDGSNFTLKIRSTKLEDSAMYFCASSDFGGAYTEAFFGQGTRLTVV.

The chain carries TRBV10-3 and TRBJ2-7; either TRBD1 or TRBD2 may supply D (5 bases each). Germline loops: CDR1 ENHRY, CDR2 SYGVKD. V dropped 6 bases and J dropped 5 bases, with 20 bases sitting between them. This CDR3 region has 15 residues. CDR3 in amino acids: CAISSRDRGSDEQYF. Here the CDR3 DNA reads TGTGCCATCAGCTCTCGGGACCGAGGGTCGGACGAGCAGTACTTC.

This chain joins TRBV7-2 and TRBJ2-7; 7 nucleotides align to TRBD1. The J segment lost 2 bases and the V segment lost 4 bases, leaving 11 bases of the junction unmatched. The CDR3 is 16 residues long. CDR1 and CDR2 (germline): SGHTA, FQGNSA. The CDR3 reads CASSYYRDSIPYEQYF. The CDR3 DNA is TGTGCCAGCAGCTATTACCGGGACAGTATACCCTACGAGCAGTACTTC.

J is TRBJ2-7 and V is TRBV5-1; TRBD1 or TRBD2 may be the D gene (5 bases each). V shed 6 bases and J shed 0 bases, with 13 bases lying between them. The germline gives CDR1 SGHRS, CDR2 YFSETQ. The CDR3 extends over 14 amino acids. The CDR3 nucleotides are TGCGCCAGCACATGGGGGACCGGCTCCTACGAGCAGTACTTC. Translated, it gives CASTWGTGSYEQYF.

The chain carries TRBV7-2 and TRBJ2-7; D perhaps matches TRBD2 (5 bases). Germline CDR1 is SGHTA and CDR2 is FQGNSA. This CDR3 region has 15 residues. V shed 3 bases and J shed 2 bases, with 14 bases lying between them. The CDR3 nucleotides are TGTGCCAGCAGCTTGATGGCCAGCGGCGCCTACGAGCAGTACTTC. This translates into CASSLMASGAYEQYF.

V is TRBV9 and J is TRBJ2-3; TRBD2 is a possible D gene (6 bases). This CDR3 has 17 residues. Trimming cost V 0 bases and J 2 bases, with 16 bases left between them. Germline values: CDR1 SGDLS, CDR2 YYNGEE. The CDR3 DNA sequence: TGTGCCAGCAGCGTAGTAGGCGGGGCCCCACACACAGATACGCAGTATTTT. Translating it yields CASSVVGGAPHTDTQYF. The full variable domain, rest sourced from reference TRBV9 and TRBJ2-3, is DSGVTQTPKHLITATGQRVTLRCSPRSGDLSVYWYQQSLDQGLQFLIQYYNGEERAKGNILERFSAQQFPDLHSELNLSSLELGDSALYFCASSVVGGAPHTDTQYFGPGTRLTVL.

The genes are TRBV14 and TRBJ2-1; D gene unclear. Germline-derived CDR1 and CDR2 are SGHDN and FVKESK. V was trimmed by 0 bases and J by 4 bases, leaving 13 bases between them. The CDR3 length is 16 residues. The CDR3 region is CASSQDWTLLYNEQFF. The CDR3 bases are TGTGCCAGCAGCCAAGATTGGACCCTTCTTTACAATGAGCAGTTCTTC.

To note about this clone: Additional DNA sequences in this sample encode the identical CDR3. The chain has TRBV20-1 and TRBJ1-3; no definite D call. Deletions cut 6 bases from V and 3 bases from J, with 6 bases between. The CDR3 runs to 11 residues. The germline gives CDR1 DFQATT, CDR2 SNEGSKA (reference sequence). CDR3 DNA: TGCAGTGCAGAGATTGGAAACACCATATATTTT. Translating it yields CSAEIGNTIYF.

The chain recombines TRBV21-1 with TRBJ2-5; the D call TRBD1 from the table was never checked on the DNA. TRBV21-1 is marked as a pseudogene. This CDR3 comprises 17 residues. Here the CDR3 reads CASSIWNHTGWGETQYF. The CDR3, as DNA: TGTGCCAGCAGTATATGGAATCATACAGGGTGGGGAGAGACCCAGTACTTC.

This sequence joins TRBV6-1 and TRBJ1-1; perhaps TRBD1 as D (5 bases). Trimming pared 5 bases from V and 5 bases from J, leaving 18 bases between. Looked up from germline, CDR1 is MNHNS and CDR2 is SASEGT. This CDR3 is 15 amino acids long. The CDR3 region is CASSFRDPEVTEAFF. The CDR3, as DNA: TGTGCCAGCAGTTTCCGGGACCCCGAGGTAACTGAAGCTTTCTTT.